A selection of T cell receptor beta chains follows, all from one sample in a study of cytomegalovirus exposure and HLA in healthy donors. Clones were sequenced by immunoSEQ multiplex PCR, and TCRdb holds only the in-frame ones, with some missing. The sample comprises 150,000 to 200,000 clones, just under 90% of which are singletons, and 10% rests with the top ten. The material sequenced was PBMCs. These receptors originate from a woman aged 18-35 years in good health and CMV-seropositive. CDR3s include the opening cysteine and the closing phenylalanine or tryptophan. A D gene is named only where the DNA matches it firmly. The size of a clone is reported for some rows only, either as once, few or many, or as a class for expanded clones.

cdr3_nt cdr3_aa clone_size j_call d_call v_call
TGTGCCAGCACTTTACGACAGGGGAGGCAAGAGACCCAGTACTTC CASTLRQGRQETQYF . TRBJ2-5 TRBD1 TRBV27
TGCAGCGTTTTAACCGACAGGGGGACGAGGGAGACCCAGTACTTC CSVLTDRGTRETQYF once TRBJ2-5 TRBD1 TRBV29-1
TGTGCCAGCTCACCCCGACAGGACACTGAAGCTTTCTTT CASSPRQDTEAFF . TRBJ1-1 . TRBV18
TGTGCCACCAGCGTAAGACAAAGGCGGGATGAAAAACTGTTTTTT CATSVRQRRDEKLFF . TRBJ1-4 . TRBV15
TGTGCTAGTGGTTTGGGCCTCGGACAGGGGGCTGGAGATACGCAGTATTTT CASGLGLGQGAGDTQYF . TRBJ2-3 TRBD1 TRBV12-5
TGTGCCAGCAGCTTCCCGGGACAGGGTGCGTACGAGCAGTACTTC CASSFPGQGAYEQYF . TRBJ2-7 TRBD1 TRBV11-3
TGTGCCAGCAGCTTGGGTTCGAGACAGGGCTCTGGGGAGCAGTACTTC CASSLGSRQGSGEQYF . TRBJ2-7 TRBD1 TRBV5-4
TGTGCCTGGAGTGTTTTCGGCAATCAGCCCCAGCATTTT CAWSVFGNQPQHF . TRBJ1-5 . TRBV30
TGTGCCAGCAGCGGTCGGCGGCAGGGGTACAATGAGCAGTTCTTC CASSGRRQGYNEQFF once TRBJ2-1 . TRBV9
TGTGCCATGAGTGGGGGAGACGAGCAGTACTTC CAMSGGDEQYF . TRBJ2-7 . TRBV10-3
TGTGCCAGCAGCCCTGGGACTAGCGGGATAGAGACCCAGTACTTC CASSPGTSGIETQYF few TRBJ2-5 TRBD2 TRBV4-2
TGTGCCAGCAGCTTAACTAGTAACTCCTACAATGAGCAGTTCTTC CASSLTSNSYNEQFF . TRBJ2-1 . TRBV7-6
TGCGCCAGCAGCAACAGGGCCACTGAAGCTTTCTTT CASSNRATEAFF . TRBJ1-1 . TRBV23-1
TGTGCCAGCAGTTTCGGGGGTGGCACTGAAGCTTTCTTT CASSFGGGTEAFF . TRBJ1-1 . TRBV27
TGTGCCAGAAGCTTTTCAAGTACGGGAGGGCCAGGGAATGAGCAGTTCTTC CARSFSSTGGPGNEQFF . TRBJ2-1 TRBD2 TRBV5-3
TGTGCCAGCAATAAACAGTCCTACAATGAGCAGTTCTTC CASNKQSYNEQFF . TRBJ2-1 . TRBV28
TGTGCCAGCTCACCCAGGGTTATAAACACCGGGGAGCTGTTTTTT CASSPRVINTGELFF . TRBJ2-2 . TRBV18
TGTGCCAGCAGCTTGGGGCGGTATACTAATGAAAAACTGTTTTTT CASSLGRYTNEKLFF . TRBJ1-4 . TRBV11-2
TGCGCCAGCAGCCAAGGACAGGGGGCCTATGGCTACACCTTC CASSQGQGAYGYTF . TRBJ1-2 TRBD1 TRBV4-1
TGTGCCACAGGGGGCGGAGGTCAGCCCCAGCATTTT CATGGGGQPQHF few TRBJ1-5 TRBD1 TRBV27
TGTGCCAGCAGTAGGGACAGGGGATCGGACGAGCAGTACTTC CASSRDRGSDEQYF . TRBJ2-7 TRBD1 TRBV28
TGTGCCACCAGCCCGGAGGCACCGGGGGTTTCCGGGGAGCTGTTTTTT CATSPEAPGVSGELFF once TRBJ2-2 . TRBV15
TGTGCCAGCAGCGAGGGGACAGGGGGTGCGGCTGAAGCTTTCTTT CASSEGTGGAAEAFF . TRBJ1-1 TRBD1 TRBV7-9
TGCGCCAGCAGCCTGTCTAGCGGGGGCACAGATACGCAGTATTTT CASSLSSGGTDTQYF . TRBJ2-3 TRBD2 TRBV4-3
TGTGCCAGTAGCCTCTCAGGGGGCAGGGACGAGCAGTACTTC CASSLSGGRDEQYF . TRBJ2-7 TRBD1 TRBV19
TGTGCCAGCAGCTTGCTTTTTCAGCCCCAGCATTTT CASSLLFQPQHF . TRBJ1-5 . TRBV5-6
TGTGCCAGCAGTGAAGCAGAGGGACAGGGCCACGAGCAGTACTTC CASSEAEGQGHEQYF . TRBJ2-7 TRBD1 TRBV6-1
TGTGCCAGCAGCCTAGGGACAGTGGTTTACGAGCAGTACTTC CASSLGTVVYEQYF once TRBJ2-7 TRBD1 TRBV7-9
TGTGCCAGCAGTAGTTTAGGGGCGCACTCTGGGGCCAACGTCCTGACTTTC CASSSLGAHSGANVLTF . TRBJ2-6 . TRBV27
TGTGCCAGCAGTTCCCGAGCGGGCCCTCCAATGGAGCAGTACTTC CASSSRAGPPMEQYF . TRBJ2-7 . TRBV27
TGTGCCAGCAGTTTCTCCCGTGGCACAGATACGCAGTATTTT CASSFSRGTDTQYF . TRBJ2-3 . TRBV27
TGCGCCAGCAGTGGAACTAGCGGGAGAAATGAGCAGTTCTTC CASSGTSGRNEQFF . TRBJ2-1 TRBD2 TRBV10-2
TGTGCCAGCAGCCAATTAATTCCGGACAGGGGGATCCCATTTGGTGAAAAACTGTTTTTT CASSQLIPDRGIPFGEKLFF . TRBJ1-4 TRBD1 TRBV14
TGTGCCAGCAGCCCAAAGGTGGGGCCAAAGAACACCGGGGAGCTGTTTTTT CASSPKVGPKNTGELFF . TRBJ2-2 . TRBV14
TGTGCCAGCAGCTTAGGGCAGGGGGTTTACAATGAGCAGTTCTTC CASSLGQGVYNEQFF . TRBJ2-1 TRBD1 TRBV11-1
TGTGCCAGCAGCCGGACAGGGCGCAATCAGCCCCAGCATTTT CASSRTGRNQPQHF few TRBJ1-5 TRBD1 TRBV14
TGTGCCAGCAGCCGCAGAATAACAGGGGTCACTGAAGCTTTCTTT CASSRRITGVTEAFF once TRBJ1-1 TRBD1 TRBV5-6
TGTGCCTGGAGTTGGACTAGCGGACCCTACGAGCAGTACTTC CAWSWTSGPYEQYF . TRBJ2-7 TRBD2 TRBV30
TGTGCCAGCAGTAAATCCGACAGGGACGGCTACACCTTC CASSKSDRDGYTF . TRBJ1-2 TRBD1 TRBV6-4
TGTGCCAGCAGCTTATCGGCGTCCGGGGGTAGGAACACTGAAGCTTTCTTT CASSLSASGGRNTEAFF . TRBJ1-1 . TRBV7-3
TGTGCCAGCAGTCAGACCTCAACAGGGTCGGATCAGCCCCAGCATTTT CASSQTSTGSDQPQHF . TRBJ1-5 . TRBV6-6
TGCAGCGGTGGTTTAGAGAACACTGAAGCTTTCTTT CSGGLENTEAFF . TRBJ1-1 . TRBV29-1
TGTGCCAGCAGTCTGCGAACGGGACTCTTCACAGATACGCAGTATTTT CASSLRTGLFTDTQYF . TRBJ2-3 . TRBV28
TGTGCCAGCAAGTTGACAGGGAAGGTTCAGCCCCAGCATTTT CASKLTGKVQPQHF . TRBJ1-5 TRBD1 TRBV27
TGCAGCGTGACGACTCCTCAGAGATACATCTCTGGGGCCAACGTCCTGACTTTC CSVTTPQRYISGANVLTF . TRBJ2-6 . TRBV29-1